The 12 T cell receptor beta chains in this list originate from one sample, sequenced in a study of T-cell reconstitution after alpha-beta-depleted transplantation in children. Unique molecular identifiers were used to barcode this TCRbeta library. Via MiXCR, TCRdb re-called the PCR reads, giving one row per CDR3 protein. The sample contains approximately 230,000 distinct CDR3 sequences, roughly a quarter of which appear only once. The material sequenced was PBMCs, taken before TCRalphabeta/CD19-depleted stem cell transplant. The receptor set was obtained from a girl aged 2 to 9 with Fanconi anemia, due to receive a stem cell transplant.

V is TRBV20-1 and J is TRBJ2-7; TRBD2 might be the D (6 bases). CDR3 size: 12 residues. Germline V CDR1 and CDR2: DFQATT, SNEGSKA (reference sequence). V was shortened by 5 bases and J by 3 bases, with 11 bases between the two germline ends. The CDR3 DNA follows: TGCAGTGCTTTGACTAGAAGCTACGAGCAGTACTTC. This translates into CSALTRSYEQYF.

The sample holds many counts of this clonotype. This chain uses TRBV20-1 with TRBJ2-5; 9 bases agree with TRBD1. V lost 5 bases and J lost 5; bases outside the gene matches: 12. The length of the CDR3 is 15 residues. Germline V CDR1 and CDR2: DFQATT, SNEGSKA (reference sequence). CDR3 nucleotide sequence: TGCAGTGCTTCTTCCGGGACAGGGATCGGTGAGACCCAGTACTTC. Translation gives CSASSGTGIGETQYF.

This sequence joins TRBV18 and TRBJ2-3, with D uncertain. With 6 bases removed from V and 6 bases from J, the gap between germline ends came to 10 bases. The CDR3 has 12 amino acids. CDR1 is KGHSH, CDR2 LQKENI, per germline. This CDR3 reads CASSRLSDTQYF. The CDR3 region has the DNA TGTGCCAGCTCCCGTTTGTCGGATACGCAGTATTTT.

This clonotype showed up just a few times. The V and J genes are TRBV7-2 and TRBJ2-1; 13 bases are a match to TRBD2. The length of the CDR3 is 21 residues. The trim removed 3 bases at V and 0 bases at J, leaving 14 bases unmatched. CDR1 is SGHTA and CDR2 is FQGNSA in the germline V gene. CDR3 coding DNA: TGTGCCAGCAGCTTGACCGGGACTAGCGGGAAGAGGTTTAGCTCCTACAATGAGCAGTTCTTC. Residues: CASSLTGTSGKRFSSYNEQFF.

The chain is built from TRBV6-5 and TRBJ2-7; D not certain. Germline CDR1 and CDR2: MNHEY and SVGAGI. The V end lost 0 bases, the J end lost 2 bases, and 8 bases lay between the germline ends. The CDR3 sequence is 14 residues long. In DNA form, the CDR3 reads TGTGCCAGCAGTTACTCACGCGCAACCTACGAGCAGTACTTC. This encodes CASSYSRATYEQYF.

The rearrangement uses TRBV6-1 and TRBJ1-4; the D gene is possibly TRBD1 (6 bases). V was pared by 6 bases and J by 5 bases, with 10 bases between. This CDR3 spans 13 amino acids. Looked up from germline, CDR1 is MNHNS and CDR2 is SASEGT. CDR3 coding DNA: TGTGCCAGCAGACGGGGGCCAAATGAAAAACTGTTTTTT. Translating it yields CASRRGPNEKLFF.

This clonotype has only a few counts. The chain links TRBV4-1 to TRBJ2-1; 11 nucleotides align to TRBD1. This CDR3 has 13 residues. CDR1 is MGHRA and CDR2 is YSYEKL in the germline V gene. Trimming cost V 7 bases and J 6 bases; bases outside gene matches: 2. CDR3 protein: CASIGQGANEQFF. CDR3 nucleotide sequence: TGCGCCAGCATCGGACAGGGGGCCAATGAGCAGTTCTTC.

This rearrangement joins TRBV29-1 to TRBJ1-5; a possible D gene is TRBD1 (5 bases). Trimming pared 6 bases from V and 1 base from J, leaving 13 bases between. The CDR3 consists of 14 residues. Germline V gives CDR1 SQVTM, CDR2 ANQGSEA. The CDR3 sequence is CSVQVLGSNQPQHF. In DNA, the CDR3 is TGCAGCGTACAGGTCTTAGGGAGCAATCAGCCCCAGCATTTT. The full variable domain, in which reference TRBV29-1 and TRBJ1-5 provide the parts outside the CDR3, is SAVISQKPSRDICQRGTSLTIQCQVDSQVTMMFWYRQQPGQSLTLIATANQGSEATYESGFVIDKFPISRPNLTFSTLTVSNMSPEDSSIYLCSVQVLGSNQPQHFGDGTRLSIL.

This clonotype was detected ten times or more. J is TRBJ2-7 and V is TRBV20-1, with D unresolved. Trimming removed 5 bases at V and 6 bases at J, with 11 bases between. Per the germline V gene, CDR1 is DFQATT and CDR2 is SNEGSKA (reference sequence). The CDR3 sequence is 11 residues long. The CDR3 sequence is CSALRGPEQYF. CDR3 in DNA: TGCAGTGCTCTCCGAGGCCCCGAGCAGTACTTC.

This clonotype was counted many times. V is TRBV12-3 or TRBV12-4 and J is TRBJ1-2; D not certain. The CDR3 is 12 amino acids. Deletions cut 4 bases from V and 6 bases from J, with 9 bases between. The CDR3 bases are TGTGCCAGCAGTTCTATCGACCATGGCTACACCTTC. Translation: CASSSIDHGYTF.

This clonotype was recorded many times. This chain links TRBV13 with TRBJ2-7; 10 bases match TRBD2. The V gene end was trimmed by 2 bases and the J gene end by 7 bases; junction bases not matched to a gene: 8. CDR3 length equals 15 residues. Germline loops: CDR1 PRHDT, CDR2 FYEKMQ (reference sequence). CDR3 sequence: CASSLILAGVGEQYF. The CDR3 DNA reads as TGTGCCAGCAGCTTAATCCTAGCGGGAGTAGGTGAGCAGTACTTC.

This clonotype turned up a few times. V usage is TRBV12-3 or TRBV12-4 and J usage is TRBJ1-1; D uncertain. This CDR3 spans 13 amino acids. The ends were cut back, 7 bases at V and 5 bases at J, with 14 bases in the middle. The DNA of the CDR3 is TGTGCCAGCAATCGGTCGCCCGGGACTGAAGCTTTCTTT. As protein: CASNRSPGTEAFF.